This T cell receptor (beta chain) originates from a study of response to subunit inactivated influenza vaccine (dated by TCRdb to 2017 to 2018). Looking at the study overall: To follow how T cells responded to a trivalent subunit inactivated influenza vaccine, the researchers relied on deep quantitative profiling of the T cell receptor repertoire. Results the study describes overall, beyond this receptor: The authors proposed that each seasonal influenza vaccination may bring in only a limited number of new T cells.

The CDR3 runs 14 amino acids, cysteine and phenylalanine included. Here the CDR3 DNA is all that survives: 42 bases in frame from base 1. CDR1 and CDR2 are drawn from the germline V gene: SGHRS, YFSETQ. Deletion took 1 base off V and 5 bases off J, with a span of 13 bases between the germline ends. On this clonotype: It lacks a known antigen. There are no base qualities to consult, and no much larger clone falls within one base.

The library was prepared using RT-PCR. The data were produced on an Illumina HiSeq 2500. Clones were called with MiXCR by TCRdb after fastp trimmed the public reads at Q25, and only in-frame beta chains were retained. Identical CDR3 protein sequences are pooled into one entry, listed with their most common genes and DNA. In all, the sample holds 530,000 or so distinct CDR3 sequences, and about 12% of those were seen once. The ten largest make up roughly 10% of the sample. Recombination joined TRBV5-1 with TRBJ2-7; the D gene is unclear. This sequence was found in a man between 45 and 60 years old who received an inactivated influenza vaccine. Donor details come from another sample of the same person, matched by shared clones. Here the sequenced sample was PBMCs from blood, taken on the day of vaccination. The sequenced DNA is TGCGCCAGCAGCTTGTCCCAGGTAGGAAACGAGCAGTACTTC. This translates into CASSLSQVGNEQYF. When the CDR3 is completed using the reference TRBV5-1 and TRBJ2-7 genes on either side, the full variable domain is KAGVTQTPRYLIKTRGQQVTLSCSPISGHRSVSWYQQTPGQGLQFLFEYFSETQRNKGNFPGRFSGRQFSNSRSEMNVSTLELGDSALYLCASSLSQVGNEQYFGPGTRLTVT.